This T cell receptor (beta chain) was recorded in a study of shared T cell receptors in the human thymus. The CDR3 runs to 15 residues. Germline V gives CDR1 MNHEY, CDR2 SMNVEV (reference sequence). Sequenced by immunoSEQ multiplex PCR; TCRdb stores in-frame clones only, minus some. The sample contains hundreds of thousands of clones, roughly 94% of which appear only once. In regard to this clone: One end of the junction varies from germline; a read error may be responsible.

The rearrangement joins TRBV27 to TRBJ2-1, with TRBD2 matching over 8 bases. This receptor was obtained from a human donor. Sequencing was done on a sample of thymocytes. The CDR3 DNA sequence: TGTACCAGCAGTCCAAAGCGGGAGAATTTCCATGAGCAGTTCTTC. Residues: CTSSPKRENFHEQFF.